The entry below describes one T cell receptor beta chain. The germline gives CDR1 SGDLS, CDR2 YYNGEE. V was clipped by 1 base and J by 0 bases, with 11 bases between them. The CDR3 runs 16 residues. The source of the sample is a study of early T cells in non-severe SARS-CoV-2 infection. In TCRdb, the 5' RACE reads were re-called with MiXCR into one record per CDR3 protein. The table has roughly 53,000 distinct CDR3 sequences, more than 10% seen once; the top ten hold about 2.5%. This chain uses TRBV9 with TRBJ2-1; maybe TRBD2 (6 bases). Sequences were derived from whole blood, sampled at baseline. The TCR sequence derives from an adult who was a healthcare worker with PCR-confirmed SARS-CoV-2 infection or an uninfected control (not recorded which). The CDR3 nucleotides are TGTGCCAGCAGCGTATCCGGAGGGAGCTCCTACAATGAGCAGTTCTTC. Protein product: CASSVSGGSSYNEQFF.